At least ten counts were recorded for the clone carrying this T cell receptor (beta chain). The data originate from a study of spatial heterogeneity in lung cancer. TCRdb ran MiXCR on the 5' RACE reads and lists one entry per CDR3 protein. The profile shows roughly 21,000 distinct CDR3 sequences, about 3.5% of them singletons. The J segment lost 6 bases and the V segment lost 6 bases, leaving 8 bases of the junction unmatched. From germline, CDR1 is LGHNT and CDR2 FRNRAP. The CDR3 has 13 amino acids. Time point noted: sample taken at primary tumor resection. V and J are TRBV12-5 and TRBJ2-7; 7 bases match TRBD2. The receptor's source is a female donor with early-stage non-small cell lung cancer. Sequenced here: PBMCs, sampled at surgery. CDR3 coding DNA: TGTGCTAGTGGACGCGGGAGAGCTCGCGAGCAGTACTTC. Its translation: CASGRGRAREQYF.